What follows are 15 T cell receptor beta chains derived from one specimen sequenced in a study of cytomegalovirus exposure and HLA in healthy donors. Primers: 60 Vbeta forward and 13 Jbeta reverse. Sequencing was performed with immunoSEQ multiplex PCR; in TCRdb, only in-frame clones are kept and a portion is missing. The sample has under 150,000 clones; 70% to 85% are singletons. Specimen: PBMCs. The source is a male donor in good health and CMV-seronegative.

The chain links TRBV6-5 to TRBJ2-3; TRBD1 is a possible D gene (5 bases). Trimming took off 8 bases at V and 2 bases at J, with 8 bases between the two ends. Germline CDR1 MNHEY, CDR2 SVGAGI. The CDR3 loop spans 12 amino acids. The CDR3 DNA sequence: TGTGCCAGCCAGGGTTACACAGATACGCAGTATTTT. Translated, it gives CASQGYTDTQYF.

This chain uses TRBV28 with TRBJ2-1, with 9 bases lining up with TRBD1. Germline V gene sequence: CDR1 MDHEN, CDR2 SYDVKM. The CDR3 sequence is 16 residues long. Unmatched junction bases numbered 10, after V lost 5 bases and J lost 5 bases. The CDR3 region has the DNA TGTGCCAGCAGTCACCCCCCGGGACAGGGCAACAATGAGCAGTTCTTC. Translating gives CASSHPPGQGNNEQFF.

The J gene is TRBJ2-7, the V gene TRBV6-5; 15 nucleotides agree with TRBD2. V was clipped by 11 bases and J by 6 bases; unmatched bases: 11. Germline lookup yields CDR1 MNHEY and CDR2 SVGAGI. The CDR3 consists of 15 residues. CDR3 DNA: TGTGCCGTACAGGAGGGACTAGCGGGAGGTGGCGAGCAGTACTTC. Translated: CAVQEGLAGGGEQYF.

This chain joins TRBV6-5 and TRBJ1-5; D not certain. The V gene lost 2 bases and the J gene lost 3 bases, with 8 bases spanning the gap. The CDR3 sequence is 14 residues long. From germline, CDR1 is MNHEY and CDR2 SVGAGI. The CDR3 nucleotides read TGTGCCAGCAGTTACGGTCAGTTCAATCAGCCCCAGCATTTT. Translation: CASSYGQFNQPQHF.

The chain combines TRBV5-4 with TRBJ2-7; TRBD2 matches 9 bases. The CDR3 is 15 amino acids. The V gene's germline CDR1 is SGHNT and CDR2 YYREEE (reference sequence). Trimming at V came to 7 bases and at J to 5 bases, leaving 13 bases not matched to a gene. CDR3 DNA sequence: TGTGCCAGCTCTGATAGGGTAGCGGGAGCGGACGAGCAGTACTTC. Translating gives CASSDRVAGADEQYF.

This chain uses TRBV29-1 with TRBJ2-1, with 7 bases that match TRBD2. From germline, CDR1 is SQVTM and CDR2 ANQGSEA. J lost 3 bases, V lost 7 bases, and 9 bases had no gene match. There are 14 residues in the CDR3. The CDR3 protein is CSAAQAGVYNEQFF. The DNA for the CDR3 is TGCAGCGCCGCGCAGGCGGGAGTCTACAATGAGCAGTTCTTC.

The chain recombines TRBV29-1 with TRBJ2-5, with a weak D call TRBD1 (5 bases). V was clipped by 3 bases and J by 2 bases, with 16 bases between them. This CDR3 is built from 15 residues. Germline assignment: CDR1 SQVTM and CDR2 ANQGSEA. This CDR3 reads CSVEGLGHQQETQYF. CDR3 sequence (DNA): TGCAGCGTTGAGGGCCTCGGACACCAACAAGAGACCCAGTACTTC.

V gene TRBV19 combines with J gene TRBJ1-1, with D tentatively TRBD1 (6 bases). The CDR3 length is 14 residues. Germline V gene sequence: CDR1 LNHDA, CDR2 SQIVND (reference sequence). Trimming took 3 bases from V and 3 from J, leaving 11 bases between them. The CDR3 sequence is CASSIQGSHTEAFF. The CDR3 DNA sequence: TGTGCCAGTAGTATCCAGGGGTCCCACACTGAAGCTTTCTTT.

This chain uses TRBV7-8 with TRBJ1-5, with TRBD1 matching over 9 bases. The V segment lost 1 base and the J segment 1 base; nucleotides outside the gene matches: 8. This CDR3 is 18 amino acids long. Germline lookup yields CDR1 SGHVS and CDR2 FQNEAQ. CDR3 in DNA: TGTGCCAGCAGCTTAGGACCACAGGGGGCCGAAAGCAATCAGCCCCAGCATTTT. It translates to CASSLGPQGAESNQPQHF.

The genes are TRBV5-1 and TRBJ2-7; tentatively, D is TRBD2 (5 bases). V lost 4 bases and J 2 bases, leaving 16 bases between the germline ends. The V gene's germline CDR1 is SGHRS and CDR2 YFSETQ. The CDR3 length is 15 residues. CDR3 DNA sequence: TGCGCCAGCAGCCCAACTAGTGCGCGCGCCTACGAGCAGTACTTC. Translating gives CASSPTSARAYEQYF.

This sequence joins TRBV28 and TRBJ2-7; 7 nucleotides match TRBD1. This CDR3 spans 13 amino acids. Germline loops: CDR1 MDHEN, CDR2 SYDVKM. Germline trimming cut 7 bases from V and 4 bases from J; bases unmatched to any gene: 7. CDR3 protein: CASTQQGTYEQYF. In DNA, the CDR3 is TGTGCCAGCACGCAACAGGGGACGTACGAGCAGTACTTC.

This clone was seen more than once but under ten times. J is TRBJ2-2 and V is TRBV6-5; no clear D. The V end lost 7 bases, the J end lost 7 bases, and 19 bases lay between the germline ends. CDR3 length: 15 amino acids. Germline CDR1 MNHEY, CDR2 SVGAGI. CDR3 sequence: CASTKIPGYYGELFF. CDR3 DNA sequence: TGTGCCAGCACTAAAATCCCGGGTTATTACGGGGAGCTGTTTTTT.

This chain links TRBV21-1 with TRBJ2-7; the table's D gene call, TRBD1, was not cross checked with the DNA. TRBV21-1 is shown as a pseudogene. This CDR3 is built from 15 residues. As DNA, the CDR3 is TGTGCCAGCAGCAAAGGAAGGCAGGGTAACTACGAGCAGTACTTC. Its protein is CASSKGRQGNYEQYF.

The rearrangement joins TRBV28 to TRBJ1-3; D uncertain. Germline CDR1 is MDHEN and CDR2 is SYDVKM. This CDR3 contains 15 residues. V gave up 8 bases and J gave up 0 bases, with 14 bases separating them. The CDR3 loop reads CASSLPYSSGNTIYF. In nucleotides, the CDR3 is TGTGCCAGCTCCCTACCCTATAGCTCTGGAAACACCATATATTTT.

V gene TRBV5-5 combines with J gene TRBJ2-3; 8 bases are a match to TRBD1. V was clipped by 4 bases and J by 5 bases; unmatched bases: 6. Germline V CDR1 and CDR2: SGHKS, YYEKEE (reference sequence). CDR3 length equals 14 residues. CDR3 loop: CASSLRTGKDTQYF. As DNA, the CDR3 is TGTGCCAGCAGCCTTCGGACAGGGAAAGATACGCAGTATTTT.